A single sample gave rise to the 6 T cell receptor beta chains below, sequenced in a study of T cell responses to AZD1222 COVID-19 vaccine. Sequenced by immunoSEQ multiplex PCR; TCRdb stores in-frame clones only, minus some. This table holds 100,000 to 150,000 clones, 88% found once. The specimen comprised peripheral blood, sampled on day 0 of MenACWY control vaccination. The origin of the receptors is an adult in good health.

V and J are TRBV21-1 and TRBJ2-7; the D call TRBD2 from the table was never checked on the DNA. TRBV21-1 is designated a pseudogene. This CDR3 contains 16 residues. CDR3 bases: TGTGCCAGCAGCAAAGAAGCGGACGGGAGCTCCTACGAGCAGTACTTC. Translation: CASSKEADGSSYEQYF.

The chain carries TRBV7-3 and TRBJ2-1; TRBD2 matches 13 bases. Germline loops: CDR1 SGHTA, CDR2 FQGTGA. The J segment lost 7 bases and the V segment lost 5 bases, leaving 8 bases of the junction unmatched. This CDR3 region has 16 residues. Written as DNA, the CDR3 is TGTGCCAGCAGCCCCCGACTAGCGGGAGGCCCAAATGAGCAGTTCTTC. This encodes CASSPRLAGGPNEQFF.

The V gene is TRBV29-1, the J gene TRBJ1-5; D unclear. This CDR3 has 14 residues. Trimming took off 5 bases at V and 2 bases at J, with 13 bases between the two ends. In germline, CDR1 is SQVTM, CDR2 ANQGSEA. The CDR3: CSVLETEGNQPQHF. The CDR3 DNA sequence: TGCAGCGTTTTAGAGACGGAGGGCAATCAGCCCCAGCATTTT. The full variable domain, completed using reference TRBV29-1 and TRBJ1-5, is SAVISQKPSRDICQRGTSLTIQCQVDSQVTMMFWYRQQPGQSLTLIATANQGSEATYESGFVIDKFPISRPNLTFSTLTVSNMSPEDSSIYLCSVLETEGNQPQHFGDGTRLSIL.

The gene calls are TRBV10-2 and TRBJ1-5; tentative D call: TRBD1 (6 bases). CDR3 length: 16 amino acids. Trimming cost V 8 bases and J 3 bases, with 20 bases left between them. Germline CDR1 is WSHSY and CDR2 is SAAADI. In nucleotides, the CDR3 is TGCGCCAGCGCCCAGACCGGTAGGGGGTCCAATCAGCCCCAGCATTTT. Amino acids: CASAQTGRGSNQPQHF.

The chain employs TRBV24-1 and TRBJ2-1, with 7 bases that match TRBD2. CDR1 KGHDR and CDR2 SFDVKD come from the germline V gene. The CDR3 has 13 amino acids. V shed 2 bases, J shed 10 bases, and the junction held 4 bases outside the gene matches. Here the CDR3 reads CATSDSPLAEQFF. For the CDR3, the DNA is TGTGCCACCAGTGATTCCCCACTAGCGGAGCAGTTCTTC.

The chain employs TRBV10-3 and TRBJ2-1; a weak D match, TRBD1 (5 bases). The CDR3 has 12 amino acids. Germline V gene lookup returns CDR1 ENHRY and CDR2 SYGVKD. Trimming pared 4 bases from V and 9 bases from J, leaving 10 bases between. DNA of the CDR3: TGTGCCATCAGTGTCGAACAGGCTGAGCAGTTCTTC. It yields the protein CAISVEQAEQFF.